The 31 T cell receptor beta chains reported below all come from one sample, sequenced in a study of blood T cell repertoires in COVID-19. Some clones are missing from TCRdb's copy, which holds only in-frame ones; the method was immunoSEQ multiplex PCR. Of some 150,000 clones in the sample, around 84% were seen once. Sequenced material: peripheral blood. The receptor set was obtained from a man aged 70-80 years with acute or convalescent COVID-19.

The rearrangement links TRBV6-5 to TRBJ1-1; D perhaps matches TRBD1 (6 bases). This CDR3 is built from 16 residues. V was clipped by 0 bases and J by 4 bases, with 15 bases between them. The germline CDR1 and CDR2 sequences are MNHEY and SVGAGI. The CDR3 here is CASSYSRVTGSTEAFF. CDR3 bases: TGTGCCAGCAGTTACTCGAGAGTCACAGGGAGCACTGAAGCTTTCTTT.

The chain recombines TRBV27 with TRBJ2-5, with 9 bases fitting TRBD1. The ends lost 2 bases at V and 2 bases at J; junction bases unmatched: 9. CDR1 MNHEY and CDR2 SMNVEV come from the germline V gene (reference sequence). CDR3 length: 17 residues. The CDR3 DNA is TGTGCCAGCAGTTTAGGCCTGACAGGGGGACTACAAGAGACCCAGTACTTC. It yields the protein CASSLGLTGGLQETQYF.

V and J are TRBV5-1 and TRBJ1-1; no reliable D call. V lost 4 bases, J lost 1 base, and 8 bases lay in between. The CDR3 is made up of 13 amino acids. Germline-derived CDR1 and CDR2 are SGHRS and YFSETQ. CDR3 bases: TGCGCCAGCAGCCAGTCGGGGAACACTGAAGCTTTCTTT. It yields the protein CASSQSGNTEAFF.

The V gene is TRBV6-5, the J gene TRBJ1-2, with 7 bases aligning to TRBD1. Germline V CDR1 and CDR2: MNHEY, SVGAGI. This CDR3 is 14 amino acids long. The trim removed 6 bases at V and 8 bases at J, leaving 12 bases unmatched. The CDR3 reads CASRPDRDAGGYTF. CDR3 in DNA: TGTGCCAGCAGACCCGACAGGGATGCAGGCGGCTACACCTTC.

The chain joins TRBV5-1 to TRBJ1-2, with 7 bases that match TRBD1. The germline gives CDR1 SGHRS, CDR2 YFSETQ. This CDR3 comprises 13 residues. The V and J ends lost 5 bases and 7 bases, in that order; junction bases with no gene match: 8. For the CDR3, the DNA is TGCGCCAGCAGGGCGAGGGGGCTCGGTGGCTACACCTTC. It specifies CASRARGLGGYTF.

This chain links TRBV28 with TRBJ1-3, with TRBD1 matching over 8 bases. V dropped 7 bases and J dropped 0; count of bases not matched to a gene: 11. CDR1 is MDHEN, CDR2 SYDVKM, per germline. The CDR3 is made up of 17 amino acids. CDR3 loop: CASIPGGRWGSGNTIYF. CDR3 DNA: TGTGCCAGCATCCCAGGGGGCCGCTGGGGCTCTGGAAACACCATATATTTT.

The J gene is TRBJ1-6, the V gene TRBV4-1, with 11 bases fitting TRBD1. The germline CDR1 and CDR2 sequences are MGHRA and YSYEKL. CDR3 length: 18 amino acids. V trimming: 3 bases; J trimming: 7 bases; junction bases outside the gene matches: 11. Here the CDR3 DNA reads TGCGCCAGCAGCCAGCTCGGGACAGGGGGACGGCTGAATTCACCCCTCCACTTT. It specifies CASSQLGTGGRLNSPLHF.

This CDR3 reads CASSPQGALSTSPLHF. CDR3 nucleotides: TGTGCCAGCTCACCACAGGGGGCGTTATCTACCTCACCCCTCCACTTT. V usage is TRBV3-1 (or the pseudogene TRBV3-2) and J usage is TRBJ1-6; 9 bases line up with TRBD1. Germline-derived CDR1 and CDR2 are LGHDT and YNNKEL (reference sequence). The CDR3 has 16 residues. V was clipped by 8 bases and J by 10 bases; unmatched bases: 15.

The chain carries TRBV21-1 and TRBJ2-7; TRBD2 is the table's D call and was not checked against the DNA. TRBV21-1 is assigned pseudogene status. The CDR3 has 8 amino acids. CDR3 nucleotide sequence: TGTGCCCGTTGCGAGCAGTACTTC. This encodes CARCEQYF.

CDR3 DNA: TGTGCCAGCAGCCAAGATGATGGGGGGGGAAAACTGTTTTTT. It is translated as CASSQDDGGGKLFF. The chain couples TRBV3-1 (or the pseudogene TRBV3-2) to TRBJ1-4; maybe TRBD1 (5 bases). The V and J ends lost 0 bases and 10 bases respectively, with 12 bases between them. Per the germline V gene, CDR1 is LGHDT and CDR2 is YNNKEL (reference sequence). The CDR3 has 14 residues.

This clone has only one observation. This chain uses TRBV28 with TRBJ2-1; 7 bases are a match to TRBD1. The junction had 10 bases not matched to a gene; V was cut back by 5 bases and J by 0 bases. Germline CDR1 MDHEN, CDR2 SYDVKM. The length of the CDR3 is 17 residues. CDR3 residues: CASSGRGGLSSYNEQFF. CDR3 DNA sequence: TGTGCCAGCAGTGGTCGAGGGGGCCTCAGCTCCTACAATGAGCAGTTCTTC.

The chain is built from TRBV27 and TRBJ1-2; perhaps TRBD1 as D (6 bases). Germline loops: CDR1 MNHEY, CDR2 SMNVEV (reference sequence). The V end was cut by 6 bases, the J end by 0 bases, with 20 bases between. The CDR3 totals 17 residues. The DNA of the CDR3 is TGTGCCAGCAGCCCTTTGGCAGGGGCGTGGGCTAACTATGGCTACACCTTC. Amino acids: CASSPLAGAWANYGYTF.

The chain is built from TRBV9 and TRBJ2-3, with 11 bases fitting TRBD2. The CDR3 consists of 16 residues. Germline values: CDR1 SGDLS, CDR2 YYNGEE. The V and J ends lost 0 bases and 3 bases, in that order; junction bases with no gene match: 3. CDR3 loop: CASSVATSGSTDTQYF. In DNA, the CDR3 is TGTGCCAGCAGCGTAGCTACTAGCGGGAGTACAGATACGCAGTATTTT.

There are a few counts of this clone. This chain uses TRBV6-5 with TRBJ2-1; 9 bases map to TRBD2. From germline, CDR1 is MNHEY and CDR2 SVGAGI. The CDR3 consists of 16 residues. With 0 bases clipped from V and 12 bases from J, the junction kept 12 bases outside the gene matches. DNA of the CDR3: TGTGCCAGCAGTTACTCGGGGACTAGCTCTGCCCAAGGGCAGTTCTTC. Translation: CASSYSGTSSAQGQFF.

The J gene is TRBJ1-1, the V gene TRBV18; a weak D match, TRBD1 (6 bases). The CDR3 consists of 16 residues. V was clipped by 6 bases and J by 1 base, with 18 bases between them. Germline CDR1 is KGHSH and CDR2 is LQKENI. The CDR3 sequence: CASSPNRQAQNTEAFF. The CDR3 DNA is TGTGCCAGCTCGCCCAACAGACAGGCGCAGAACACTGAAGCTTTCTTT.

This clone was detected many times. The chain joins TRBV28 to TRBJ2-2, with TRBD2 matching over 10 bases. Trimming took 7 bases from V and 5 from J; bases not matched to a gene: 7. This CDR3 has 15 amino acids. Germline V gene data show CDR1 as MDHEN and CDR2 as SYDVKM. The CDR3 DNA reads as TGTGCCAGCAACCCCGGGACTAGCGTAACCGGGGAGCTGTTTTTT. It yields the protein CASNPGTSVTGELFF.

The gene calls are TRBV3-1 (or the pseudogene TRBV3-2) and TRBJ2-5, with D possibly matching TRBD2 (5 bases). The CDR3 is made up of 14 amino acids. Trimming removed 2 bases from V and 2 bases from J, with 9 bases in between. Germline V gene lookup returns CDR1 LGHDT and CDR2 YNNKEL (reference sequence). CDR3 bases: TGTGCCAGCAGCCAATCAGAGGGACAAGAGACCCAGTACTTC. Encoded protein: CASSQSEGQETQYF.

The rearrangement links TRBV2 to TRBJ1-5, with 7 positions matching TRBD1. Looked up from germline, CDR1 is SNHLY and CDR2 is FYNNEI. This CDR3 is 15 amino acids long. V was pared by 5 bases and J by 3 bases, with 7 bases of the junction left unmatched. This CDR3 is CASSQQGQHNQPQHF. For the CDR3, the DNA is TGTGCCAGCAGTCAACAGGGACAGCACAATCAGCCCCAGCATTTT.

This chain uses TRBV6-1 with TRBJ1-4; D gene unclear. CDR3 length: 17 amino acids. The V end was cut by 1 base, the J end by 3 bases, with 15 bases between. Germline values: CDR1 MNHNS, CDR2 SASEGT. CDR3 sequence: CASSEVVGGMANEKLFF. The CDR3 bases are TGTGCCAGCAGTGAAGTCGTGGGCGGGATGGCTAATGAAAAACTGTTTTTT.

A single count supports this clone. The J gene is TRBJ1-1, the V gene TRBV6-1, with D maybe TRBD1 (5 bases). Germline V CDR1 and CDR2: MNHNS, SASEGT. Trimming took off 3 bases at V and 4 bases at J, with 15 bases between the two ends. This CDR3 has 15 amino acids. The CDR3 DNA sequence: TGTGCCAGCAGTGATCCCTCGCAGGGAAGCACTGAAGCTTTCTTT. Its translation is CASSDPSQGSTEAFF.

This clone was found once. The V call is TRBV6-5, the J call TRBJ2-3, with TRBD2 identical over 9 bases. V lost 8 bases to trimming and J lost 2 bases; unmatched junction nucleotides: 8. Germline V gene data show CDR1 as MNHEY and CDR2 as SVGAGI. The CDR3 contains 15 residues. The CDR3 nucleotides are TGTGCCAGCCTTGTGACTAGCGGTTTCACAGATACGCAGTATTTT. As protein: CASLVTSGFTDTQYF.

The chain joins TRBV19 to TRBJ1-4, with D perhaps matching TRBD1 (6 bases). The V end was cut by 6 bases, the J end by 8 bases, with 13 bases between. The CDR3 is 13 residues long. Germline V CDR1 and CDR2: LNHDA, SQIVND (reference sequence). The CDR3 loop is CASRPLGAEKLFF. In DNA form, the CDR3 reads TGTGCCAGTAGGCCCTTGGGGGCCGAAAAACTGTTTTTT. The variable domain in full, with the rest retrieved from reference TRBV19 and TRBJ1-4, is DGGITQSPKYLFRKEGQNVTLSCEQNLNHDAMYWYRQDPGQGLRLIYYSQIVNDFQKGDIAEGYSVSREKKESFPLTVTSAQKNPTAFYLCASRPLGAEKLFFGSGTQLSVL.

The chain recombines TRBV18 with TRBJ1-1; D is undetermined. V was clipped by 5 bases and J by 11 bases, with 9 bases between them. The CDR3 is made up of 10 amino acids. Germline V CDR1 and CDR2: KGHSH, LQKENI. CDR3 DNA: TGTGCCAGCTCAGCGGATAGGGCTTTCTTT. This codes for CASSADRAFF.

The chain joins TRBV6-5 to TRBJ1-4, with D possibly being TRBD1 (6 bases). V was pared by 6 bases and J by 4 bases, with 9 bases between. Germline CDR1 is MNHEY and CDR2 is SVGAGI. This CDR3 region has 13 residues. The CDR3 region has the DNA TGTGCCAGCAGGGACAGTTATAATGAAAAACTGTTTTTT. This codes for CASRDSYNEKLFF.

The chain carries TRBV19 and TRBJ2-7; 12 bases align to TRBD2. The junction had 2 bases not matched to a gene; V was cut back by 4 bases and J by 4 bases. CDR3 length: 14 amino acids. The germline V gene encodes CDR1 LNHDA and CDR2 SQIVND (reference sequence). Here the CDR3 reads CASSRGLAGYEQYF. The CDR3 DNA reads TGTGCCAGTAGTAGGGGACTAGCGGGTTACGAGCAGTACTTC.

The J gene is TRBJ2-3, the V gene TRBV2; TRBD1 aligns across 8 bases. Losses at the gene ends were 4 bases for V and 12 bases for J; bases not matched to a gene: 6. Germline CDR1 reads SNHLY; CDR2 reads FYNNEI. The CDR3 loop spans 12 amino acids. CDR3 in amino acids: CASSGTGPAQYF. CDR3 nucleotides: TGTGCCAGCAGTGGGACAGGGCCTGCTCAGTATTTT. Drawing the rest from reference TRBV2 and TRBJ2-3, the complete variable domain is EPEVTQTPSHQVTQMGQEVILRCVPISNHLYFYWYRQILGQKVEFLVSFYNNEISEKSEIFDDQFSVERPDGSNFTLKIRSTKLEDSAMYFCASSGTGPAQYFGPGTRLTVL.

Comments on this clone: One end of the junction varies from germline; a read error may be responsible. CDR3 sequence reads: CASSLEPGTGDNEQFF. The CDR3 nucleotides read TGTGCTAGCAGCTTAGAGCCCGGGACAGGGGACAATGAGCAGTTCTTC. The chain is built from TRBV7-7 and TRBJ2-1; TRBD1 aligns across 10 bases. CDR1 SSHAT and CDR2 FNYEAQ come from the germline V gene (reference sequence). This CDR3 spans 16 amino acids.

This CDR3 is CTSRLRDYGNQPQHF. The CDR3 DNA reads as TGCACCAGCAGACTCAGGGATTACGGCAATCAGCCCCAGCATTTT. This chain connects TRBV1 to TRBJ1-5; the D segment call TRBD1 is taken from the table without a DNA check. TRBV1 is given as a pseudogene. This CDR3 comprises 15 residues.

V and J are TRBV11-1 and TRBJ2-7, with 9 bases matching TRBD2. The CDR3 covers 13 residues. The germline V gene has CDR1 SGHAT and CDR2 FQDESV (reference sequence). The V gene end was trimmed by 1 base and the J gene end by 6 bases; junction bases not matched to a gene: 1. In DNA form, the CDR3 reads TGTGCCAGCAGCTTAGGAGCGGGGGGCGAGCAGTACTTC. Translation: CASSLGAGGEQYF.

The CDR3: CASSLRQGSPLHF. In nucleotides, the CDR3 is TGTGCCAGCAGCCTCCGACAGGGATCACCCCTCCACTTT. The chain carries TRBV5-8 and TRBJ1-6; 7 bases line up with TRBD1. Looked up from germline, CDR1 is SGHTS and CDR2 is YDEGEE. The CDR3 is 13 residues long. V lost 4 bases, J lost 10 bases, and 5 bases stayed unmatched.

This clone has just one count. This rearrangement joins TRBV9 to TRBJ1-3; D gene unclear. V gave up 7 bases and J gave up 0 bases, with 11 bases separating them. The germline CDR1 and CDR2 sequences are SGDLS and YYNGEE. The CDR3 spans 14 residues. DNA for the CDR3: TGTGCCAGCTCCCCCGAGATCTCTGGAAACACCATATATTTT. Its translation is CASSPEISGNTIYF.